These T cell receptor beta chains were read from a single sample in a study of early T cells in non-severe SARS-CoV-2 infection. One entry per CDR3 protein, called by TCRdb with MiXCR from the 5' RACE reads. The sample lists about 76,000 distinct CDR3 sequences, roughly 12% occurring once. The material sequenced was whole blood. These receptors originate from an adult who was a healthcare worker with PCR-confirmed SARS-CoV-2 infection or an uninfected control (not recorded which). Both conserved end residues are part of each CDR3. D genes are given only for firm matches. Some rows mark clone size as missing; the rest say once, few, many or name a class of expanded clone.

cdr3_nt cdr3_aa v_call clone_size d_call j_call
TGTGCCAGCAGCTTAGGGGGTCAGTTGCCCCAGCATTTT CASSLGGQLPQHF TRBV7-2 many NA TRBJ1-5
TGTGCCAGCAGCCAGACGGACCACTCCTACGAGCAGTACTTC CASSQTDHSYEQYF TRBV11-2 NA NA TRBJ2-7
TGTGCCTGGACTCCTTTCGAAGTTTTGAGTGGCTACACCTTC CAWTPFEVLSGYTF TRBV30 few NA TRBJ1-2
TGTGCCAGCAGTTACCCCTTTGGACAGGTCGCCGGGGCCAACGTCCTGACTTTC CASSYPFGQVAGANVLTF TRBV6-2/TRBV6-3 few TRBD1 TRBJ2-6
TGTGCCAGCAGTTACTCGACAGGTGAAGCTTTCTTT CASSYSTGEAFF TRBV6-5 many NA TRBJ1-1
TGTGCCAGCAGCTTGGATAGCGGGACCCAAGAGACCCAGTACTTC CASSLDSGTQETQYF TRBV5-4 many TRBD2 TRBJ2-5
TGTGCCGTAATCATGACAGATACGCAGTATTTT CAVIMTDTQYF TRBV7-8 NA NA TRBJ2-3
TGTGCCAGCAGCCCGACAGGGTTGGTTTATACGCAGTATTTT CASSPTGLVYTQYF TRBV9 NA TRBD1 TRBJ2-3
TGTGCCAGCAGCCCCTCCGGACAGGGGGGGACCCAGTACTTC CASSPSGQGGTQYF TRBV7-9 many TRBD1 TRBJ2-5
TGTGCCAGCAGTGTGGGCGGGAACTATGGCTACACCTTC CASSVGGNYGYTF TRBV25-1 many NA TRBJ1-2
TGTGCCAGCAGTTTGAAGGGAGAGACCCAGTACTTC CASSLKGETQYF TRBV12-3/TRBV12-4 few NA TRBJ2-5
TGTGCCAGCAGCTTTAGCGGGGGCCCCAGTGAGCAGTTCTTC CASSFSGGPSEQFF TRBV11-2 many TRBD2 TRBJ2-1
TGTGCCAGTAGTATAGGCGGAACTAGCAATCAGCCCCAGCATTTT CASSIGGTSNQPQHF TRBV19 few NA TRBJ1-5
TGTGCCAGCACCCGCGGGGGGGGGCTTGCCTACGAGCAGTACTTC CASTRGGGLAYEQYF TRBV12-3/TRBV12-4 few TRBD2 TRBJ2-7
TGCAGTGCTAGACCGGGGTTAGGGGATTCACCCCTCCACTTT CSARPGLGDSPLHF TRBV20-1 many NA TRBJ1-6
TGCGCCAGCAGCGGGGACACCGATGAAGCTTTCTTT CASSGDTDEAFF TRBV10-1 few NA TRBJ1-1
TGTGCCAGCAGCATACGGACAGCCTGGACTGGACTACGGGAGCAGTACTTC CASSIRTAWTGLREQYF TRBV4-2 many NA TRBJ2-7
TGTGCCAGCAGCTTAATAGGCGATCCCAGGGTAAATTCACCCCTCCACTTT CASSLIGDPRVNSPLHF TRBV7-6 few NA TRBJ1-6
TGCAGTGCTAGAGAAGCAGGGACTTCCTACAATGAGCAGTTCTTC CSAREAGTSYNEQFF TRBV20-1 many NA TRBJ2-1
TGCGCCAGCAGCTGGGGGACTTACACTGAAGCTTTTTTT CASSWGTYTEAFF TRBV5-1 NA NA TRBJ1-1
TGCAGTGCTAGAGAAGGGCGGGGGAGCACGAACACCGGGGAGCTGTTTTTT CSAREGRGSTNTGELFF TRBV20-1 NA TRBD2 TRBJ2-2
TGCAGCGTCACGAGCGGGGGAGACACCTACGAGCAGTACTTC CSVTSGGDTYEQYF TRBV29-1 NA TRBD2 TRBJ2-7